The entry that follows covers one TCR beta chain sequence. Its antigen is undetermined. The CDR3 length is 11 residues. Between the trimmed V and J ends, which lost 7 bases and 6 bases, there was a span of 9 bases. Germline V gene lookup returns CDR1 SQVTM and CDR2 ANQGSEA. TCRdb reprocessed the RT-PCR reads via MiXCR and lists one record per CDR3 protein. The table shows 450,000 to 700,000 distinct CDR3 sequences, with 14% occurring only once. This sample is drawn from a study of response to subunit inactivated influenza vaccine. Study-level points and caveats: The authors suggested that few new T cells are recruited per seasonal influenza vaccination.

The rearrangement uses TRBV29-1 and TRBJ2-2; D is uncertain. The receptor was isolated from a man aged 45-65 years who received an inactivated influenza vaccine. The material was PBMCs from blood, obtained about 13 days after vaccination. The CDR3 DNA reads as TGCAGCGCCCCCGTGGCCGGGGAGCTGTTTTTT. Encoded protein: CSAPVAGELFF.